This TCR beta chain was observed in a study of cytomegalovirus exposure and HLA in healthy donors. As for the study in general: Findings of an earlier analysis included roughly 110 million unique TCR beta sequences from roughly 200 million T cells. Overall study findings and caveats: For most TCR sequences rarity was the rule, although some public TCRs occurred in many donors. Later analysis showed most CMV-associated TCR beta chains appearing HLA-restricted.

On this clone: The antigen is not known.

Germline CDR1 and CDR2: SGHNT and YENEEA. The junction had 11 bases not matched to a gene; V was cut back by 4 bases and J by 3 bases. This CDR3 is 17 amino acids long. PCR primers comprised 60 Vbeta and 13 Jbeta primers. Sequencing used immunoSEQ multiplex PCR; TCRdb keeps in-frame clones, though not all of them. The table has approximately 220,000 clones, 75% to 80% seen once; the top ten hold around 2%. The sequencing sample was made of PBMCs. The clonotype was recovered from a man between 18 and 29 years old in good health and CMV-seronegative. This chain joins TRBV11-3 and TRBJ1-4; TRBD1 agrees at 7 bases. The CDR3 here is CASSSNRGIISNEKLFF. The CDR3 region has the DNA TGTGCCAGCAGCTCCAACAGGGGCATTATATCTAATGAAAAACTGTTTTTT.